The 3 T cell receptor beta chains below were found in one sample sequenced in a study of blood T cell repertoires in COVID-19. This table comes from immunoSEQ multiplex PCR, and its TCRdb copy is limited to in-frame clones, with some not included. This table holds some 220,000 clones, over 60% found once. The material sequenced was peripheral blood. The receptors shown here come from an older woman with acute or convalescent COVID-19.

DNA of the CDR3: TGTGCCATCAGTGAAAGAGGACAGGGGAGGCGGAATGAGCAGTTCTTC. Protein sequence: CAISERGQGRRNEQFF. The V gene is TRBV10-3, the J gene TRBJ2-1; TRBD1 aligns across 9 bases. This CDR3 contains 16 residues. In germline, CDR1 is ENHRY, CDR2 SYGVKD. The J segment lost 7 bases and the V segment lost 3 bases, leaving 10 bases of the junction unmatched.

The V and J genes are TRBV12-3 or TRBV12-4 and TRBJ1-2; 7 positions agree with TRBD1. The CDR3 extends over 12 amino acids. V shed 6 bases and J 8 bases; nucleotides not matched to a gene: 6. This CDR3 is CASRIGTVGYTF. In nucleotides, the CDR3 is TGTGCCAGCAGGATAGGGACAGTCGGCTACACCTTC.

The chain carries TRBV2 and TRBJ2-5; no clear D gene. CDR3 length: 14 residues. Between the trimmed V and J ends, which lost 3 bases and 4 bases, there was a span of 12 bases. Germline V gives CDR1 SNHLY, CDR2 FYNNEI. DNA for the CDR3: TGTGCCAGCAGTGATGACTCGACCGGAGAGACCCAGTACTTC. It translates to CASSDDSTGETQYF.